Each of the 13 T cell receptor beta chains below was sequenced from the same sample in a study of blood T cell repertoires in COVID-19. Only in-frame clones appear in the TCRdb table, and some are missing; sequencing was by immunoSEQ multiplex PCR. Among approximately 91,000 clones, about four fifths were seen once, and the ten largest hold around 24%. Sequenced material: peripheral blood. All receptors come from a man aged 70-80 years with acute or convalescent COVID-19.

The genes are TRBV28 and TRBJ2-1; TRBD2 matches at 8 bases. V lost 5 bases, J lost 0 bases, and 0 bases stayed unmatched. Germline CDR1 reads MDHEN; CDR2 reads SYDVKM. This CDR3 region has 14 residues. The CDR3 DNA is TGTGCCAGCAGTAGCGGGAGCTCCTACAATGAGCAGTTCTTC. The encoded protein is CASSSGSSYNEQFF.

V gene TRBV12-2 combines with J gene TRBJ2-7; the D call in the table, TRBD2, was not verified against the DNA. TRBV12-2 has pseudogene status. This CDR3 spans 12 amino acids. CDR3 amino acids: CASRLARSEQYF. Here the CDR3 DNA reads TGTGCAAGTCGCTTAGCACGGTCCGAGCAGTACTTC.

This clone appeared once. The chain couples TRBV6-1 to TRBJ1-5; 8 bases map to TRBD1. This CDR3 has 17 residues. Germline V gene lookup returns CDR1 MNHNS and CDR2 SASEGT. Trimming cost V 3 bases and J 3 bases; bases outside gene matches: 10. The CDR3 protein is CASSDRTGFLTNQPQHF. DNA for the CDR3: TGTGCCAGCAGTGACCGGACAGGGTTTTTGACCAATCAGCCCCAGCATTTT.

This clone was detected only a few times. The CDR3, as DNA: TGTGCCAGCAGTCACTCCGGCCTAACCGGGGAGACCCAGTACTTC. Translating gives CASSHSGLTGETQYF. V usage is TRBV7-2 and J usage is TRBJ2-5; D gene uncertain. V was pared by 6 bases and J by 5 bases, with 19 bases between. This CDR3 contains 15 residues. Germline V gene sequence: CDR1 SGHTA, CDR2 FQGNSA.

The chain joins TRBV4-2 to TRBJ2-3; D is possibly TRBD2 (5 bases). V was cut by 0 bases and J by 2 bases, with 12 bases left in between. The CDR3 has 16 residues. CDR1 is LGHNA and CDR2 is YNFKEQ in the germline V gene. The CDR3 DNA is TGTGCCAGCAGCCAAGATGGGGAGCGGAACACAGATACGCAGTATTTT. Translating gives CASSQDGERNTDTQYF.

The rearrangement uses TRBV7-9 and TRBJ1-2, with 11 bases matching TRBD1. Germline-derived CDR1 and CDR2 are SEHNR and FQNEAQ (reference sequence). The V and J ends lost 4 bases and 7 bases, in that order; junction bases with no gene match: 5. The CDR3 has 14 amino acids. The CDR3: CASSSLDRGLGYTF. The CDR3 nucleotides are TGTGCCAGCAGCTCGCTGGACAGGGGGCTTGGCTACACCTTC.

This clone has only a few counts. Written as DNA, the CDR3 is TGTGCCAGCAGCTCCCCAATACGGACAGGGGACTACGAGCAGTACTTC. Translating gives CASSSPIRTGDYEQYF. V usage is TRBV7-9 and J usage is TRBJ2-7; TRBD1 matches at 9 bases. The CDR3 has 16 amino acids. CDR1 and CDR2 (germline): SEHNR, FQNEAQ (reference sequence). With V trimmed by 4 bases and J by 3 bases, 10 bases remained unmatched. Combining the CDR3 with reference TRBV7-9 and TRBJ2-7 gives the whole variable domain DTGVSQNPRHKITKRGQNVTFRCDPISEHNRLYWYRQTLGQGPEFLTYFQNEAQLEKSRLLSDRFSAERPKGSFSTLEIQRTEQGDSAMYLCASSSPIRTGDYEQYFGPGTRLTVT.

The chain carries TRBV19 and TRBJ1-5; TRBD1 aligns across 9 bases. Germline V gene lookup returns CDR1 LNHDA and CDR2 SQIVND (reference sequence). With 8 bases clipped from V and 0 bases from J, the junction kept 11 bases outside the gene matches. The CDR3 loop spans 17 amino acids. CDR3 sequence: CASRPGQGAYSNQPQHF. The CDR3 nucleotides read TGTGCCAGTCGTCCGGGACAGGGAGCCTATAGCAATCAGCCCCAGCATTTT.

V is TRBV7-2 and J is TRBJ2-7; 10 positions match TRBD2. Germline assignment: CDR1 SGHTA and CDR2 FQGNSA. This CDR3 spans 16 amino acids. The J segment lost 0 bases and the V segment lost 5 bases, leaving 7 bases of the junction unmatched. In DNA, the CDR3 is TGTGCCAGCAGCCCCGGGACTAGCGCTACCTCCTACGAGCAGTACTTC. Encoded protein: CASSPGTSATSYEQYF.

This CDR3 reads CASSRQRNTEAFF. The CDR3 nucleotides read TGTGCCAGTAGTCGACAACGTAACACTGAAGCTTTCTTT. This rearrangement joins TRBV19 to TRBJ1-1; no clear D gene. The V gene's germline CDR1 is LNHDA and CDR2 SQIVND (reference sequence). This CDR3 is built from 13 residues. V lost 5 bases to trimming and J lost 2 bases, with 9 bases between them. The variable domain in full, completed from reference TRBV19 and TRBJ1-1, reads DGGITQSPKYLFRKEGQNVTLSCEQNLNHDAMYWYRQDPGQGLRLIYYSQIVNDFQKGDIAEGYSVSREKKESFPLTVTSAQKNPTAFYLCASSRQRNTEAFFGQGTRLTVV.

The table lists this clone with many counts. Compared with germline, one end of the junction differs, possibly owing to a read error. The V call is TRBV7-7, the J call TRBJ2-1; TRBD1 aligns across 8 bases. CDR1 is SSHAT and CDR2 is FNYEAQ in the germline V gene (reference sequence). This CDR3 region has 12 residues. The CDR3 is CASSTRTGEQFF. As DNA, the CDR3 is TGTGCTAGCAGCACCCGGACAGGGGAGCAGTTCTTC.

V usage is TRBV7-2 and J usage is TRBJ2-5, with D perhaps TRBD2 (6 bases). Per germline, CDR1 SGHTA and CDR2 FQGNSA. The V end was cut by 4 bases, the J end by 2 bases, with 20 bases between. The CDR3 contains 17 residues. The CDR3 region is CASSWALGTGLQETQYF. In DNA, the CDR3 is TGTGCCAGCAGCTGGGCCCTGGGGACTGGACTTCAAGAGACCCAGTACTTC.

The V call is TRBV7-2, the J call TRBJ2-4; D possibly corresponds to TRBD1 (6 bases). The V end lost 5 bases, the J end lost 4 bases, and 18 bases lay between the germline ends. CDR1 is SGHTA and CDR2 is FQGNSA in the germline V gene. This CDR3 comprises 16 residues. CDR3 sequence: CASSPGPQGAKNIQYF. The DNA of the CDR3 is TGTGCCAGCAGCCCCGGGCCACAGGGCGCAAAAAACATTCAGTACTTC.